These T cell receptor beta chains were read from a single sample in a study of shared clonotypes between healthy human individuals. Libraries were prepared by immunoSEQ multiplex PCR; TCRdb keeps only in-frame clonotypes and omits some of them. The sample yields approximately 2.5 million clones, 93% seen once. Sequenced: naive CD4+ T cells from PBMCs. The receptors come from a man aged 18 to 30 in good health. Some clones in this sample may be carry-over from other donors' samples. CDR3s include the opening cysteine and the closing phenylalanine or tryptophan. A D gene is named only where the DNA matches it firmly. Size tells how often a clone was seen (once, few, many) or the class of an expanded clone, and some rows leave it out.

clone_size	d_call	j_call	v_call	cdr3_nt	cdr3_aa
-	-	TRBJ1-2	TRBV19	TGTGCCAGTAGTATAGTATCCGGCAGGAACTATGGCTACACCTTC	CASSIVSGRNYGYTF
few	TRBD1	TRBJ1-5	TRBV7-9	TGTGCCAGCAGCTTAGGGGGACAGGGGGCGAATGGCAATCAGCCCCAGCATTTT	CASSLGGQGANGNQPQHF
-	TRBD1	TRBJ2-7	TRBV28	TGTGCCAGCAGACAGGGGATACGACAGGGGCGGTCCTACGAGCAGTACTTC	CASRQGIRQGRSYEQYF
-	-	TRBJ1-4	TRBV7-9	TGTGCCAGCAGCTTGACCGTAACTAATGAAAAACTGTTTTTT	CASSLTVTNEKLFF
-	-	TRBJ2-1	TRBV6-1	TGTGCCAGCAGTGAGAGTCCGGGGGTTTACAATGAGCAGTTCTTC	CASSESPGVYNEQFF
-	-	TRBJ2-7	TRBV15	TGTGCCACCAGCAGAACCTTAAGCGGCGAGCAGTACTTC	CATSRTLSGEQYF
-	TRBD1	TRBJ1-3	TRBV30	TGTGCCTGGAGTGGCAGACAGGGTAGAAACACCATATATTTT	CAWSGRQGRNTIYF
-	-	TRBJ1-3	TRBV20-1	TGCAGTGCCGAGATTGGAAACACCATATATTTT	CSAEIGNTIYF
-	TRBD2	TRBJ2-7	TRBV15	TGTGCCACCAGCAGAGGGGCTAGCGGGAGGGCCCGCGAGCAGTACTTC	CATSRGASGRAREQYF
once	-	TRBJ1-3	TRBV18	TGTGCCAGCTCACCCTCTCCTGTTGGGAATGGAAACACCATATATTTT	CASSPSPVGNGNTIYF
-	TRBD1	TRBJ1-1	TRBV7-3	TGTGCCAGCAGCTTTAAGACAGGGGTTAGGAACACTGAAGCTTTCTTT	CASSFKTGVRNTEAFF
-	-	TRBJ2-4	TRBV2	TGTGCCAGCAGTGGGGAAAACATTCAGTACTTC	CASSGENIQYF
-	TRBD2	TRBJ2-1	TRBV18	TGTGCCAGCTCATCCCTTTATTCACTAGCGGGAGGGCCAAATGAGCAGTTCTTC	CASSSLYSLAGGPNEQFF
-	-	TRBJ1-2	TRBV27	TGTGCCAGCAGTCCCGCAGGGGTGTATGGCTACACCTTC	CASSPAGVYGYTF
-	TRBD1	TRBJ1-4	TRBV6-1	TGTGCCAGCACTGATCCGGGACAGGGATTGGTTAATGAAAAACTGTTTTTT	CASTDPGQGLVNEKLFF
-	-	TRBJ2-3	TRBV7-7	TGTGCCAGCAGCTTAGGGACTAGCACAGATACGCAGTATTTT	CASSLGTSTDTQYF
once	TRBD2	TRBJ2-2	TRBV18	TGTGCCAGCTCACCAACTAGCGGGAGTACATCCGGGGAGCTGTTTTTT	CASSPTSGSTSGELFF
-	-	TRBJ1-2	TRBV7-2	TGTGCCAGCAGCTTGGACAGATCAAGGGAAGGCGGCTACACCTTC	CASSLDRSREGGYTF
-	TRBD1	TRBJ2-7	TRBV10-3	TGTGCCATCAGTGGAGGGACAGGGCCCTACGAGCAGTACTTC	CAISGGTGPYEQYF
-	-	TRBJ2-1	TRBV9	TGTGCCAGCAGTTTGAGGGGCAGTCCCACCTACAATGAGCAGTTCTTC	CASSLRGSPTYNEQFF
-	TRBD1	TRBJ1-5	TRBV28	TGTGCCAGCAGTTACCGGACAGGGACTCGGCCCCAGCATTTT	CASSYRTGTRPQHF
once	TRBD2	TRBJ2-7	TRBV4-1	TGCGCCAGCAGCCAAGTAGCGGGGCTGGCCTCCTACGAGCAGTACTTC	CASSQVAGLASYEQYF
-	TRBD1	TRBJ2-7	TRBV19	TGTGCCAGCAACCGACAGGGGAGTTCCTACGAGCAGTACTTC	CASNRQGSSYEQYF
once	-	TRBJ1-1	TRBV19	TGTGCCAGTACGGACAGACCGACTGAAGCTTTCTTT	CASTDRPTEAFF
-	TRBD1	TRBJ1-1	TRBV6-5	TGTGCCAGCAGTTACAGCAGGACAGGGAACACTGAAGCTTTCTTT	CASSYSRTGNTEAFF